Listed here are 8 T cell receptor beta chains from one sample, sequenced in a study of blood T cell repertoires in COVID-19. The method was immunoSEQ multiplex PCR; TCRdb's version includes in-frame clones alone and lacks a portion of them. The table lists under 40,000 clones, around 87% of them singletons. Sequencing used peripheral blood. These receptor sequences come from a man older than 75 with active COVID-19.

This sequence joins TRBV5-4 and TRBJ2-7, with a tentative D call TRBD1 (5 bases). Germline CDR1 SGHNT, CDR2 YYREEE (reference sequence). Trimming left V 4 bases short and J 5 bases short, with 10 bases between. The CDR3 is 12 residues long. Here the CDR3 reads CASSHQGNEQYF. CDR3 nucleotides: TGTGCCAGCAGCCATCAGGGCAACGAGCAGTACTTC. The entire variable domain, with the rest obtained from reference TRBV5-4 and TRBJ2-7, is as follows: ETGVTQSPTHLIKTRGQQVTLRCSSQSGHNTVSWYQQALGQGPQFIFQYYREEENGRGNFPPRFSGLQFPNYSSELNVNALELDDSALYLCASSHQGNEQYFGPGTRLTVT.

This chain links TRBV6-5 with TRBJ2-7, with D perhaps TRBD1 (6 bases). Germline V gene data show CDR1 as MNHEY and CDR2 as SVGAGI. Trimming stripped 3 bases from V and 0 bases from J, with 9 bases between. The CDR3 contains 14 residues. CDR3 sequence (DNA): TGTGCCAGCAGTTATGTGGACAGCTCCTACGAGCAGTACTTC. Amino acids: CASSYVDSSYEQYF.

The V call is TRBV20-1, the J call TRBJ1-6; 9 bases fit TRBD1. Germline lookup yields CDR1 DFQATT and CDR2 SNEGSKA (reference sequence). V dropped 3 bases and J dropped 5; count of bases not matched to a gene: 14. CDR3 size: 18 residues. CDR3 coding DNA: TGCAGTGCTAGTGGGGTGTGGGACGGGACAGGGAATAATTCACCCCTCCACTTT. It encodes CSASGVWDGTGNNSPLHF.

The chain couples TRBV7-9 to TRBJ2-1, with 9 bases that match TRBD2. The CDR3 covers 15 residues. Germline CDR1 is SEHNR and CDR2 is FQNEAQ (reference sequence). Trimming at V came to 1 base and at J to 4 bases, leaving 2 bases not matched to a gene. As DNA, the CDR3 is TGTGCCAGCAGCTTAGGTAGCGGGAGTTACAATGAGCAGTTCTTC. Translated, it gives CASSLGSGSYNEQFF.

The V call is TRBV19, the J call TRBJ2-7; 8 bases align to TRBD2. With 1 base clipped from V and 6 bases from J, the junction kept 29 bases outside the gene matches. The germline V gene has CDR1 LNHDA and CDR2 SQIVND (reference sequence). The CDR3 sequence is 22 residues long. DNA of the CDR3: TGTGCCAGTAGTATAGGAGGACGCCGCAGCGGGAGAGCAGGACTAGTCTTGGGCGAGCAGTACTTC. It specifies CASSIGGRRSGRAGLVLGEQYF.

This sequence joins TRBV27 and TRBJ2-1; 8 bases map to TRBD1. The length of the CDR3 is 16 residues. V shed 4 bases and J 7 bases; nucleotides not matched to a gene: 12. Germline V gene data show CDR1 as MNHEY and CDR2 as SMNVEV (reference sequence). The CDR3: CASSSRTGNKINEQFF. CDR3 coding DNA: TGTGCCAGCAGTTCTCGGACAGGGAATAAGATAAATGAGCAGTTCTTC.

The DNA of the CDR3 is TGTGCCAGCAGCAAACTACCCCGGGAGACCCAGTACTTC. Protein sequence: CASSKLPRETQYF. This chain links TRBV7-2 with TRBJ2-5; no clear D. V was trimmed by 5 bases and J by 5 bases, leaving 12 bases between them. The CDR3 extends over 13 amino acids. Germline values: CDR1 SGHTA, CDR2 FQGNSA.

This clone occurred once. V and J are TRBV27 and TRBJ2-3; D is possibly TRBD1 (5 bases). The CDR3 totals 15 residues. Trimming pared 6 bases from V and 0 bases from J, leaving 13 bases between. CDR1 is MNHEY and CDR2 is SMNVEV in the germline V gene (reference sequence). The CDR3, as DNA: TGTGCCAGCAGCCCCACAGGTGCGAGCACAGATACGCAGTATTTT. This gives the protein CASSPTGASTDTQYF.